Listed here are 7 T cell receptor beta chains from one sample, sequenced in a study of T cell repertoires and HLA-DP antigens. Their antigens are not known. The table came from immunoSEQ multiplex PCR; TCRdb's copy has only in-frame clones and leaves some out. The table includes around 100,000 clones, 80% to 95% detected once. Sequenced sample: CD4+ T cells from PBMCs. Source of these receptors: a young woman in good health and CMV-seronegative.

V gene TRBV10-2 combines with J gene TRBJ1-5; D perhaps matches TRBD1 (5 bases). V was pared by 1 base and J by 0 bases, with 10 bases between. Per the germline V gene, CDR1 is WSHSY and CDR2 is SAAADI. CDR3 length equals 16 residues. The CDR3 DNA follows: TGCGCCAGCAGTGAGTTACGGGGCACTAGCAATCAGCCCCAGCATTTT. This translates into CASSELRGTSNQPQHF.

The chain is built from TRBV28 and TRBJ2-1, with 9 bases lining up with TRBD2. With V trimmed by 3 bases and J by 5 bases, 5 bases remained unmatched. Germline loops: CDR1 MDHEN, CDR2 SYDVKM. This CDR3 spans 15 amino acids. The DNA of the CDR3 is TGTGCCAGCAGTTTTCGGCTAGCGGGAAACAATGAGCAGTTCTTC. Residues: CASSFRLAGNNEQFF.

The CDR3 DNA reads TGTGCCAGCAGAACCACGAGGGACTATGGCTACACCTTC. It yields the protein CASRTTRDYGYTF. The rearrangement uses TRBV28 and TRBJ1-2; no definite D call. Germline CDR1 is MDHEN and CDR2 is SYDVKM. Trimming pared 6 bases from V and 3 bases from J, leaving 11 bases between. The CDR3 is 13 amino acids.

The chain is built from TRBV14 and TRBJ1-1, with D hard to call. Germline CDR1 SGHDN, CDR2 FVKESK. V lost 3 bases to trimming and J lost 5 bases, with 16 bases between them. The length of the CDR3 is 15 residues. The CDR3 DNA reads TGTGCCAGCAGCCAGGGAATTTTCCGAGAAACTGAAGCTTTCTTT. It encodes CASSQGIFRETEAFF.

V is TRBV4-1 and J is TRBJ1-2, with 8 bases matching TRBD1. Looked up from germline, CDR1 is MGHRA and CDR2 is YSYEKL. V was pared by 2 bases and J by 8 bases, with 13 bases of the junction left unmatched. This CDR3 is 16 amino acids long. CDR3 sequence reads: CASSQSYRAPGGGYTF. CDR3 nucleotides: TGCGCCAGCAGCCAATCCTACCGGGCCCCAGGGGGCGGCTACACCTTC.

The gene calls are TRBV2 and TRBJ1-3; 8 bases line up with TRBD1. Trimming removed 5 bases from V and 0 bases from J; junction bases left unmatched: 6. CDR3 length: 16 amino acids. CDR1 SNHLY and CDR2 FYNNEI come from the germline V gene. CDR3 protein: CASSWDRTSSGNTIYF. Written as DNA, the CDR3 is TGTGCCAGCAGTTGGGACAGGACTAGCTCTGGAAACACCATATATTTT.

The chain links TRBV5-1 to TRBJ1-6, with D possibly being TRBD1 (5 bases). The germline V and J ends were trimmed by 4 bases and 1 base, with 12 bases remaining between them. CDR1 is SGHRS and CDR2 is YFSETQ in the germline V gene. The CDR3 has 16 amino acids. CDR3 sequence: CASSDSAVSYNSPLHF. CDR3 coding DNA: TGCGCCAGCAGCGACAGCGCCGTATCCTATAATTCACCCCTCCACTTT.